The sequence of this T cell receptor (beta chain) was determined in a study of blood T cells in healthy people across ages. A second about 6 to 12 cycle PCR used barcoded and J-beta primers. Each CDR3 protein gets one entry after TCRdb re-called the 5' RACE reads with MiXCR. The sample lists 1.5 million to 2 million distinct CDR3 sequences; under 30% were seen once. The CDR3 is 15 residues long. CDR1 is SGHTA, CDR2 FQGNSA, per germline. In regard to this clonotype: At one end, the junction sequence differs from germline, possibly due to a read error.

This chain links TRBV7-2 with TRBJ2-7, with D perhaps matching TRBD2 (5 bases). The J call could be wrong; TRBJ2-5 is a better fit for the DNA end. The origin of this receptor is a woman in her twenties or thirties in good health. Source material: blood. In nucleotides, the CDR3 is TGTGCCAGCGGCTTAGCTCAGAGGGCTTGGGAGACCCAGTACTTC. This codes for CASGLAQRAWETQYF.